This TCR beta chain derives from a study of beta chain features in type 1 diabetes. Study observations and caveats: Within the patient group, naive, central memory and Treg TCRB repertoires appeared more similar to each other than within healthy donors. Type 1 diabetes patients showed fewer insertions and more deletions at VDJ junctions.

Concerning this clone itself: Its antigen remains unidentified.

Sequenced material consisted of expressed TCRB transcripts (all of the isolated RNA was reverse transcribed). Sequenced by immunoSEQ multiplex PCR; TCRdb stores in-frame clones only, minus some. The sample shows 60,000 to 75,000 clones, about 55% of them seen only once. Each sorted fraction was over 98% pure. CDR3 length: 12 amino acids. Between the trimmed V and J ends, which lost 6 bases and 0 bases, there was a span of 5 bases. From germline, CDR1 is SGHVS and CDR2 FQNEAQ. This clonotype was obtained from a woman between 18 and 29 years old in good health. This sequence joins TRBV7-8 and TRBJ1-2; no clear D. Material for sequencing was Tregs from blood. CDR3 protein: CASSSTNYGYTF. For the CDR3, the DNA is TGTGCCAGCAGTAGTACTAACTATGGCTACACCTTC.